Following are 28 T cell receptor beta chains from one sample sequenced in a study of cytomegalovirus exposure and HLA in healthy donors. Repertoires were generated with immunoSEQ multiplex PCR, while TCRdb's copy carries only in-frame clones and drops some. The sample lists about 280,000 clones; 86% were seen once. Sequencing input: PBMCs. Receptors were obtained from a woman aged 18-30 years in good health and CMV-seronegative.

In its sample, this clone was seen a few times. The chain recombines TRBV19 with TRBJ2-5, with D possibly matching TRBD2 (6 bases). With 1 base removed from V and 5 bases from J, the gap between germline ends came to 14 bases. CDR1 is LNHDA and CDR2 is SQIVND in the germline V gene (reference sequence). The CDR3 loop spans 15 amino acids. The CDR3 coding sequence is TGTGCCAGTAGTATAGGCTATGCAGGGAGGGAGACCCAGTACTTC. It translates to CASSIGYAGRETQYF.

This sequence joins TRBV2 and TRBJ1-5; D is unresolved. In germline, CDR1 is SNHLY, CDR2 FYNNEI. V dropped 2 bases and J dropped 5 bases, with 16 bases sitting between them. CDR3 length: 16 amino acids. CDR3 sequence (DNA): TGTGCCAGCAGTGAATCGCGGAATAGGTTTGATCAGCCCCAGCATTTT. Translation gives CASSESRNRFDQPQHF.

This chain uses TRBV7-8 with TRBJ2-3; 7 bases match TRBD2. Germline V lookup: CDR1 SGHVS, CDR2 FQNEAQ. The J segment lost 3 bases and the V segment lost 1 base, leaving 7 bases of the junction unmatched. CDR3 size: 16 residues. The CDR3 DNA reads TGTGCCAGCAGCTTAGTAGGCGGGAGAGCGACAGATACGCAGTATTTT. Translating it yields CASSLVGGRATDTQYF.

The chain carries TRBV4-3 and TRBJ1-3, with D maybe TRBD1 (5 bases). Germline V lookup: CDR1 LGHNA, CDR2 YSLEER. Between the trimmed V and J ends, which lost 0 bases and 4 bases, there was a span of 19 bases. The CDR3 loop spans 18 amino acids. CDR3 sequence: CASSQDPPGRAAGNTIYF. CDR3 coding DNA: TGCGCCAGCAGCCAAGATCCTCCCGGCAGGGCAGCCGGAAACACCATATATTTT.

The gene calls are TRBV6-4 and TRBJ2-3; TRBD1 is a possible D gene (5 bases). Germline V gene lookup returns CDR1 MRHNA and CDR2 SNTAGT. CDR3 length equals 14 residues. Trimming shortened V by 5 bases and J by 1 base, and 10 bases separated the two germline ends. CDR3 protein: CASSPLTGTDTQYF. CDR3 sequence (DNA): TGTGCCAGCAGTCCGTTGACAGGCACAGATACGCAGTATTTT.

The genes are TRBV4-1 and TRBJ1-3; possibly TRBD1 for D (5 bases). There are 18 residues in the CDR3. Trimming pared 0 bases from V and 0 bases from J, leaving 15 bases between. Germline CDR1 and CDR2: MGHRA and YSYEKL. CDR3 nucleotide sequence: TGCGCCAGCAGCCAAGAGGGTTTACAGGCAAGCTCTGGAAACACCATATATTTT. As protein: CASSQEGLQASSGNTIYF.

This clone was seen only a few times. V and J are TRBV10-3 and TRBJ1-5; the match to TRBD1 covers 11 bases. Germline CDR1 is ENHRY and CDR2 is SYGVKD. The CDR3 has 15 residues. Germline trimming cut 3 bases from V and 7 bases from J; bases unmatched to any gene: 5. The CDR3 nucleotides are TGTGCCATCAGTGACCCGGGACAGGGGGAGCAGCCCCAGCATTTT. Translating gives CAISDPGQGEQPQHF.

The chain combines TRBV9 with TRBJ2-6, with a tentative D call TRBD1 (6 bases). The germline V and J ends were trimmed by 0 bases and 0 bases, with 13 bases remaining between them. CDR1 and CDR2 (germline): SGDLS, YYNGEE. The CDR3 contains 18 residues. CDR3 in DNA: TGTGCCAGCAGCGTAGTTGGGGGCCCCTACTCTGGGGCCAACGTCCTGACTTTC. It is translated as CASSVVGGPYSGANVLTF.

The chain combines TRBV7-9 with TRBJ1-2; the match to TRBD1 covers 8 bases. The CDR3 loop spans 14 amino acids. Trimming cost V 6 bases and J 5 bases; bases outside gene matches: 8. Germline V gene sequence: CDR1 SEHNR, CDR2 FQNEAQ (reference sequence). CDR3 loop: CASRPTGGEYGYTF. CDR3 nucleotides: TGTGCCAGCAGACCAACAGGGGGAGAATATGGCTACACCTTC.

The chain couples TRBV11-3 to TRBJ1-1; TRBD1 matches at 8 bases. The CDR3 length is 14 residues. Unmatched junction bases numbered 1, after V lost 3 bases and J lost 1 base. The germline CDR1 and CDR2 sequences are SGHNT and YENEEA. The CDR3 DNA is TGTGCCAGCAGCTTGACAGGGGCGAACACTGAAGCTTTCTTT. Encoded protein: CASSLTGANTEAFF.

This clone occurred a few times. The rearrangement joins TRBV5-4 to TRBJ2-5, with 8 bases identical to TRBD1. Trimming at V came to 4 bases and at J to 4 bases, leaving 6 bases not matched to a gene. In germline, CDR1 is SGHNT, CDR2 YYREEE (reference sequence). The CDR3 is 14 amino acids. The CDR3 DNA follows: TGTGCCAGCAGCCGCCAGGGGGCAGGAGAGACCCAGTACTTC. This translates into CASSRQGAGETQYF.

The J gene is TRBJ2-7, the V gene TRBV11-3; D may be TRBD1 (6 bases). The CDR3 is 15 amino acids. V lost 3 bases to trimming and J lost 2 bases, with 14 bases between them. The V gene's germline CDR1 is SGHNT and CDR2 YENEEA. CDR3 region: CASSFPRGRAYEQYF. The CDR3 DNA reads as TGTGCCAGCAGCTTTCCCAGGGGCCGTGCCTACGAGCAGTACTTC. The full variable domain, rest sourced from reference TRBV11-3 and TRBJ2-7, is EAGVVQSPRYKIIEKKQPVAFWCNPISGHNTLYWYLQNLGQGPELLIRYENEEAVDDSQLPKDRFSAERLKGVDSTLKIQPAELGDSAVYLCASSFPRGRAYEQYFGPGTRLTVT.

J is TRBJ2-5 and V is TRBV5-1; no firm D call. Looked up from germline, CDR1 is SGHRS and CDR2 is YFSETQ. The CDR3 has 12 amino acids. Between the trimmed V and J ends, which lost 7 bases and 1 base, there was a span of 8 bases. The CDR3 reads CASLPGQETQYF. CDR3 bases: TGCGCCAGCCTCCCGGGCCAAGAGACCCAGTACTTC.

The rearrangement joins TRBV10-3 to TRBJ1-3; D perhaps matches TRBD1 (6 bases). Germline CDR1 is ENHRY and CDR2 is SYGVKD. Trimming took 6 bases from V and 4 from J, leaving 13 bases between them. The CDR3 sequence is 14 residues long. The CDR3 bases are TGTGCCATCAGGACCAGGGGTACGGGAAACACCATATATTTT. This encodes CAIRTRGTGNTIYF.

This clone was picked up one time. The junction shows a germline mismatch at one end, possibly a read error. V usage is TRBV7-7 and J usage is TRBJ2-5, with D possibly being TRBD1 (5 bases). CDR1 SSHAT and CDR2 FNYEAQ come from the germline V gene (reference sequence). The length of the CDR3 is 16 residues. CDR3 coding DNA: TGTGCTAGCAGCCCCCAATATGGGGCCTGGCGAGAGACCCAGTACTTC. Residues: CASSPQYGAWRETQYF. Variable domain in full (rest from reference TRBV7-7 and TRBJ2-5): GAGVSQSPRYKVTKRGQDVTLRCDPISSHATLYWYQQALGQGPEFLTYFNYEAQPDKSGLPSDRFSAERPEGSISTLTIQRTEQRDSAMYRCASSPQYGAWRETQYFGPGTRLLVL.

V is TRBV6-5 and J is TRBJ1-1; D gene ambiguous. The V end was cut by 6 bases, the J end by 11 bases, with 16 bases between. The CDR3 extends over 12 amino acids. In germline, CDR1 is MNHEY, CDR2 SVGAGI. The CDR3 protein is CASRSTAWAAFF. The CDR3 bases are TGTGCCAGCAGATCTACGGCCTGGGCTGCTTTCTTT.

The CDR3 loop is CASSVWTLGEQYF. CDR3 nucleotides: TGTGCCAGCAGCGTATGGACACTTGGCGAGCAGTACTTC. The genes are TRBV9 and TRBJ2-7; D may be TRBD1 (5 bases). The CDR3 runs 13 residues. The V end was cut by 1 base, the J end by 6 bases, with 11 bases between. From germline, CDR1 is SGDLS and CDR2 YYNGEE.

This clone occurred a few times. CDR3 loop: CASSQEERGNTEAFF. For the CDR3, the DNA is TGTGCCAGCAGCCAAGAGGAAAGGGGGAACACTGAAGCTTTCTTT. The genes are TRBV4-2 and TRBJ1-1, with D perhaps TRBD1 (5 bases). CDR1 is LGHNA and CDR2 is YNFKEQ in the germline V gene. V dropped 0 bases and J dropped 1 base, with 9 bases sitting between them. The CDR3 is made up of 15 amino acids.

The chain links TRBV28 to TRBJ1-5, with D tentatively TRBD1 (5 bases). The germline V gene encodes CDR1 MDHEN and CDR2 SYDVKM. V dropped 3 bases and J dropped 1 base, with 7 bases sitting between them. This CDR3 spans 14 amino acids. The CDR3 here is CASSFGGSNQPQHF. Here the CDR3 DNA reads TGTGCCAGCAGTTTCGGGGGGAGCAATCAGCCCCAGCATTTT.

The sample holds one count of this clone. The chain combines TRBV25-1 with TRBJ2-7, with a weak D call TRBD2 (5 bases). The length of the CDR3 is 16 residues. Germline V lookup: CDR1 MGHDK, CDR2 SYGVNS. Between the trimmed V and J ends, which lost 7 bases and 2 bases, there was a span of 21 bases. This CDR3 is CASTGRLRTGTYEQYF. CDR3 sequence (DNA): TGTGCCAGCACCGGAAGGCTACGGACGGGGACCTACGAGCAGTACTTC.

The CDR3 sequence is CASSYWAPSSYEQYF. The CDR3 DNA reads as TGCGCCAGCAGCTACTGGGCACCGAGCTCCTACGAGCAGTACTTC. The J gene is TRBJ2-7, the V gene TRBV5-1; no firm D call. Germline CDR1 and CDR2: SGHRS and YFSETQ. The CDR3 is 15 residues long. Trimming removed 3 bases from V and 0 bases from J, with 13 bases in between.

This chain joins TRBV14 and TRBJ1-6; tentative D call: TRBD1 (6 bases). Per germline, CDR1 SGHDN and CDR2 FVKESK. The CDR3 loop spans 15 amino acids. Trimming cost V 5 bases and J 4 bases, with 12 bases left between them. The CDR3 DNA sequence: TGTGCCAGCAGCTTTGGACAGCTGTATAATTCACCCCTCCACTTT. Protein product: CASSFGQLYNSPLHF.

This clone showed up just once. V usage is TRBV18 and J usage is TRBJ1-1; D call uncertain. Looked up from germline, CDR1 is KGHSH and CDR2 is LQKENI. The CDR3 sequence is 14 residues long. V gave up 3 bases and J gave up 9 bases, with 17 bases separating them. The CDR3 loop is CASSPGQVRDKAFF. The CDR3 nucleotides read TGTGCCAGCTCACCTGGGCAGGTGAGAGATAAAGCTTTCTTT. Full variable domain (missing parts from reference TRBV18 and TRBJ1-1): NAGVMQNPRHLVRRRGQEARLRCSPMKGHSHVYWYRQLPEEGLKFMVYLQKENIIDESGMPKERFSAEFPKEGPSILRIQQVVRGDSAAYFCASSPGQVRDKAFFGQGTRLTVV.

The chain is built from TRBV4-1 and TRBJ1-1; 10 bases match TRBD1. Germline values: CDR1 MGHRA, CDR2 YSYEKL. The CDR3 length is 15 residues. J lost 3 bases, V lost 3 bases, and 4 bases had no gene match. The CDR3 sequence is CASSQAGTGDTEAFF. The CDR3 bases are TGCGCCAGCAGCCAGGCCGGGACAGGGGACACTGAAGCTTTCTTT.

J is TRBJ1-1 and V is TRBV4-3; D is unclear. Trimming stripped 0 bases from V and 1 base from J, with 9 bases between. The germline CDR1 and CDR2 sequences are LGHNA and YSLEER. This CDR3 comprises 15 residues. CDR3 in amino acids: CASSQDVSGNTEAFF. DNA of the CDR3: TGCGCCAGCAGCCAAGATGTCTCAGGGAACACTGAAGCTTTCTTT.

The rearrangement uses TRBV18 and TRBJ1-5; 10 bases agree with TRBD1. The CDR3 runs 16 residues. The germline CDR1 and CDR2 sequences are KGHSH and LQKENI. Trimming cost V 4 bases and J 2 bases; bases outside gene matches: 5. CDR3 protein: CASSLLTGGGNQPQHF. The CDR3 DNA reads TGTGCCAGCTCACTCCTGACAGGGGGCGGCAATCAGCCCCAGCATTTT.

The CDR3 DNA is TGTGCCAGCAGCCTACCCGGCGGAGACTACGAGCAGTACTTC. This sequence encodes CASSLPGGDYEQYF. The chain has TRBV11-3 and TRBJ2-7; D not certain. V lost 5 bases and J lost 3, with 14 bases in between. Germline V gene data show CDR1 as SGHNT and CDR2 as YENEEA. CDR3 size: 14 residues. The whole variable domain, filled in from reference TRBV11-3 and TRBJ2-7, reads EAGVVQSPRYKIIEKKQPVAFWCNPISGHNTLYWYLQNLGQGPELLIRYENEEAVDDSQLPKDRFSAERLKGVDSTLKIQPAELGDSAVYLCASSLPGGDYEQYFGPGTRLTVT.

The CDR3 sequence is CASSILAKKEKLFF. CDR3 nucleotides: TGTGCCAGTAGTATCTTAGCGAAAAAGGAAAAACTGTTTTTT. The chain employs TRBV19 and TRBJ1-4; D is undetermined. Per germline, CDR1 LNHDA and CDR2 SQIVND (reference sequence). The CDR3 contains 14 residues. V gave up 3 bases and J gave up 8 bases, with 13 bases separating them.